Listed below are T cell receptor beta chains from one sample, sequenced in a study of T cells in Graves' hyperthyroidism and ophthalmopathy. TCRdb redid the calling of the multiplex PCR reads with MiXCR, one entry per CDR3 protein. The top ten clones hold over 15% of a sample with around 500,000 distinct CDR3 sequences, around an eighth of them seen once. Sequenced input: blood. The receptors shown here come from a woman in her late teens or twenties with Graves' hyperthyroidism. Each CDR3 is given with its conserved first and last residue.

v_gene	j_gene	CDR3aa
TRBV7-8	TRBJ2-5	CASSKLAGVETQYF
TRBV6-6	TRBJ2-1	CASSYRGQGTNEQFF
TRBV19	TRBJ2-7	CASTPTGTRRYEQYF
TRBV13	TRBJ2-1	CASSVADYNEQFF
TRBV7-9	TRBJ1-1	CASTNGAVGEAFF
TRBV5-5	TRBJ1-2	CASSLGGTGNGYTF
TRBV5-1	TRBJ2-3	CASSLRREGTDTQYF
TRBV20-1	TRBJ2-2	CSAKPSLTGELFF
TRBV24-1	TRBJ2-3	CATSGRGHTDTQYF
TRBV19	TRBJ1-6	CASSVSGSSYNSPLHF
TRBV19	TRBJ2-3	CASKAGVGTDTQYF
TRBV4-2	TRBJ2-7	CASSQVFEARETHEQYF
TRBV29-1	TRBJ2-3	CSVEGLAGGTDTQYF
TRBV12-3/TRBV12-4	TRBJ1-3	CASSFGGRVTGNTIYF
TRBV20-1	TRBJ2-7	CSVEPPGQPYEQYF
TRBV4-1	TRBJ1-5	CASSQDQPRQPQHF
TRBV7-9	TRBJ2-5	CASSFGAARETQYF
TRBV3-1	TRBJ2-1	CASSQVGGTKYNEQFF
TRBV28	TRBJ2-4	CASSLIGREDLKNIQYF
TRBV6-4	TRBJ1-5	CASEGRNNQPQHF
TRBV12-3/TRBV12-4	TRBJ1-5	CASSLSPSSNQPQHF
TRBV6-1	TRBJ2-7	CASSERGGLSSYEQYF
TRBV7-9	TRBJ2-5	CASSANTGVGETQYF
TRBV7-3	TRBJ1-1	CASSSGGQNTEAFF
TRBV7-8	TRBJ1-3	CASSLRQGTSGNTIYF
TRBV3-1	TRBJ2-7	CASTSGRGLAEPYEQYF
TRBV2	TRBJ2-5	CASSWNSGRGETQYF
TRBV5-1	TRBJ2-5	CASSLGPNRAETQYF
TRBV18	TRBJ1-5	CASSPGFLQPQHF
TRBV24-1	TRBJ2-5	CATSDLGGDETQYF
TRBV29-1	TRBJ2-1	CSAQGSAYNEQFF
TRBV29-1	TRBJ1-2	CSVEEPRQLSNYGYTF
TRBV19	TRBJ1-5	CASSANRGEPQHF